The 2 T cell receptor beta chains reported below all come from one sample, sequenced in a study of CD8+CD57+ T cells in acquired aplastic anemia. Patients chosen for sequencing had shown CD8+CD57+ cell expansion by flow cytometry. CDR3 and TCR beta VDJ profiling relied on genomic DNA as the template. TCRdb re-called the reads through MiXCR, storing one row per CDR3 protein. The table shows approximately 200,000 distinct CDR3 sequences, with around 49% occurring only once. The sample was sorted CD4+, CD8+, or CD8+CD57+ T cells (not recorded which) from PBMCs. Source of these receptors: a human donor with aplastic anemia.

The genes are TRBV7-9 and TRBJ2-2; 8 bases match TRBD1. V lost 1 base and J lost 6; bases outside the gene matches: 4. Germline V gives CDR1 SEHNR, CDR2 FQNEAQ (reference sequence). This CDR3 is built from 15 residues. In DNA, the CDR3 is TGTGCCAGCAGCTTAGGGACAGGGACTGCCGGGGAGCTGTTTTTT. Its protein is CASSLGTGTAGELFF.

This clonotype came up once. Sequence at one end of the junction differs from germline and may be a read error. The V and J genes are TRBV15 and TRBJ2-5; 9 positions agree with TRBD2. This CDR3 contains 16 residues. The germline V gene encodes CDR1 LNHNV and CDR2 YYDKDF (reference sequence). Here the CDR3 reads CATSRARAGGQETQCF. Here the CDR3 DNA reads TGTGCCACCAGCAGAGCCCGAGCGGGGGGCCAAGAGACCCAGTGCTTC. The entire variable domain, with the rest obtained from reference TRBV15 and TRBJ2-5, is as follows: DAMVIQNPRYQVTQFGKPVTLSCSQTLNHNVMYWYQQKSSQAPKLLFHYYDKDFNNEADTPDNFQSRRPNTSFCFLDIRSPGLGDTAMYLCATSRARAGGQETQCFGPGTRLLVL.